Listed here are 3 T cell receptor beta chains from one sample, sequenced in a study of cytomegalovirus exposure and HLA in healthy donors. 13 Jbeta primers and 60 Vbeta primers were used for the PCR. Some clones are missing from TCRdb's copy, which holds only in-frame ones; the method was immunoSEQ multiplex PCR. Among over 120,000 clones listed, roughly 74% were seen once. Input material: PBMCs. These receptors were obtained from a young woman in good health and CMV-seropositive.

Concerning this clone itself: The junction departs from germline at one end; a sequencing error may be responsible. This CDR3 is CASSLADSYSYEQCF. CDR3 bases: TGTGCCAGCAGCTTAGCGGACAGTTACTCCTACGAGCAGTGCTTC. The chain recombines TRBV7-6 with TRBJ2-7; D might be TRBD1 (6 bases). CDR1 is SGHVS, CDR2 FNYEAQ, per germline. The CDR3 spans 15 residues. The full variable domain, rest sourced from reference TRBV7-6 and TRBJ2-7, is GAGVSQSPRYKVTKRGQDVALRCDPISGHVSLYWYRQALGQGPEFLTYFNYEAQQDKSGLPNDRFSAERPEGSISTLTIQRTEQRDSAMYRCASSLADSYSYEQCFGPGTRLTVT.

This clone was detected only once. The V gene is TRBV5-5, the J gene TRBJ1-2, with 9 bases that match TRBD1. The CDR3 loop spans 17 amino acids. The germline V gene has CDR1 SGHKS and CDR2 YYEKEE (reference sequence). V lost 0 bases, J lost 3 bases, and 9 bases stayed unmatched. The chain's CDR3 is CASSLGSGTGYYYGYTF. The CDR3 region has the DNA TGTGCCAGCAGCTTGGGATCCGGGACAGGGTATTACTATGGCTACACCTTC.

This chain connects TRBV28 to TRBJ2-7, with 10 positions matching TRBD2. V shed 6 bases and J 2 bases; nucleotides not matched to a gene: 10. Germline V gene data show CDR1 as MDHEN and CDR2 as SYDVKM. CDR3 size: 16 residues. CDR3 DNA: TGTGCCAGCAGCTCTCCGGGACTAGCGCCGACCTACGAGCAGTACTTC. It translates to CASSSPGLAPTYEQYF. Full variable domain (rest looked up from reference TRBV28 and TRBJ2-7): DVKVTQSSRYLVKRTGEKVFLECVQDMDHENMFWYRQDPGLGLRLIYFSYDVKMKEKGDIPEGYSVSREKKERFSLILESASTNQTSMYLCASSSPGLAPTYEQYFGPGTRLTVT.